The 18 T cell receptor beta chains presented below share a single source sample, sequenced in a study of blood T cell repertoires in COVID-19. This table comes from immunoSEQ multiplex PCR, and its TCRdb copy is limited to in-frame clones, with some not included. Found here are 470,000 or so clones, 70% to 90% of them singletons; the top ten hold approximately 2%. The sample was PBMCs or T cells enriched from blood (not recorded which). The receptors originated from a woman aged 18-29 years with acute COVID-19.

The CDR3 region is CASSPVILGPGEKLFF. The CDR3 DNA sequence: TGTGCCAGCAGCCCTGTCATTCTGGGCCCTGGTGAAAAACTGTTTTTT. The gene calls are TRBV16 and TRBJ1-4; D is ambiguous. V lost 4 bases to trimming and J lost 7 bases, with 19 bases between them. The CDR3 contains 16 residues. Germline CDR1 and CDR2: KGHSY and FQNENV.

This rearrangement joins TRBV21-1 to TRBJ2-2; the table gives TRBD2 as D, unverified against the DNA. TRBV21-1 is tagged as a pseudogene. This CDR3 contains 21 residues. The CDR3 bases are TGTGCCAGCAGCAAAGGATTAGGAGGGACTAGCGGGGGGGCAGGCACCGGGGAGCTGTTTTTT. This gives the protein CASSKGLGGTSGGAGTGELFF.

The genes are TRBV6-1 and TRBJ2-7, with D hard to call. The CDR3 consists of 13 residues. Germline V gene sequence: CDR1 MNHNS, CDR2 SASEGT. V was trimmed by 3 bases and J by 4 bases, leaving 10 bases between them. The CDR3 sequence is CASSDETRYEQYF. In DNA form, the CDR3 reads TGTGCCAGCAGTGATGAGACAAGATACGAGCAGTACTTC.

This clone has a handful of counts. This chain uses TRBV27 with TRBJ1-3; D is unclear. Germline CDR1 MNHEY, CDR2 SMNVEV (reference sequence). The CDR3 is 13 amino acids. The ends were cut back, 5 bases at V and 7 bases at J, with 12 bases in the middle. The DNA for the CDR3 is TGTGCCAGCAGTCCCCAAGGAGGGAACACCATATATTTT. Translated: CASSPQGGNTIYF.

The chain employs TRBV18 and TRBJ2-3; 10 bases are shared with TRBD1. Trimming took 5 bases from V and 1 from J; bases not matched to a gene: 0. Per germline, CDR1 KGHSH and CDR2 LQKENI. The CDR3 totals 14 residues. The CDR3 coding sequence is TGTGCCAGCTCAGGGACAGGGGGCACAGATACGCAGTATTTT. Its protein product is CASSGTGGTDTQYF.

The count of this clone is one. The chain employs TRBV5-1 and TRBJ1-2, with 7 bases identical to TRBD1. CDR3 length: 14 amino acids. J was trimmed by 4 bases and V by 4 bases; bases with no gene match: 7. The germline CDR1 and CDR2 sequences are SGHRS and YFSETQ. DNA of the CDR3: TGCGCCAGCAGCCCCCGACAGGGACTCTATGGCTACACCTTC. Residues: CASSPRQGLYGYTF.

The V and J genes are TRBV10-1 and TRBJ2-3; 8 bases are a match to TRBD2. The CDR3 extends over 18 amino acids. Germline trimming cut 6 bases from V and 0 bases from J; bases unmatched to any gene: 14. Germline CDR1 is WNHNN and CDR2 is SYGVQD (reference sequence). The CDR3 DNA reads TGCGCCAGCAGCCGCGCGGTCAGCGGGGGCCGGAGCACAGATACGCAGTATTTT. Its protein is CASSRAVSGGRSTDTQYF.

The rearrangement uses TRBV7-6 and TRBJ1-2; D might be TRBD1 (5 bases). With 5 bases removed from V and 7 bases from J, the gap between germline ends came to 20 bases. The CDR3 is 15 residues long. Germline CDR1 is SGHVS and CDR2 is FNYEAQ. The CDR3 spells CASSPLVQVSGGYTF. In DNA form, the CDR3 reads TGTGCCAGCAGCCCATTAGTACAGGTGTCTGGTGGCTACACCTTC.

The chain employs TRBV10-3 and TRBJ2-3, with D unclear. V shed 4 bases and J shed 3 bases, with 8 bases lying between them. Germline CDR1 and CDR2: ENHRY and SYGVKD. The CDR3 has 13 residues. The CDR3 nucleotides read TGTGCCATCAGTGGATCTACTACAGATACGCAGTATTTT. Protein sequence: CAISGSTTDTQYF.

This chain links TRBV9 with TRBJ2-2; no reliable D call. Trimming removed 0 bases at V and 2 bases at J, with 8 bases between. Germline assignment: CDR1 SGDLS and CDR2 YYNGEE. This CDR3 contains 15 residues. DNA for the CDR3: TGTGCCAGCAGCGTAGAGTTCACTAACACCGGGGAGCTGTTTTTT. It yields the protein CASSVEFTNTGELFF. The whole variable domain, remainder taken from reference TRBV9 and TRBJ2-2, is DSGVTQTPKHLITATGQRVTLRCSPRSGDLSVYWYQQSLDQGLQFLIQYYNGEERAKGNILERFSAQQFPDLHSELNLSSLELGDSALYFCASSVEFTNTGELFFGEGSRLTVL.

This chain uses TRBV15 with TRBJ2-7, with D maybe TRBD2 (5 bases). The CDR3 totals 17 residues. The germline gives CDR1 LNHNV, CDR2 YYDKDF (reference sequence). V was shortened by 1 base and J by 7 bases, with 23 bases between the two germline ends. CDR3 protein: CATSRASGSIITREQYF. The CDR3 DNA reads TGTGCCACCAGCAGAGCATCCGGGTCTATCATTACTAGGGAGCAGTACTTC. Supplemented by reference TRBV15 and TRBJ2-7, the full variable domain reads DAMVIQNPRYQVTQFGKPVTLSCSQTLNHNVMYWYQQKSSQAPKLLFHYYDKDFNNEADTPDNFQSRRPNTSFCFLDIRSPGLGDTAMYLCATSRASGSIITREQYFGPGTRLTVT.

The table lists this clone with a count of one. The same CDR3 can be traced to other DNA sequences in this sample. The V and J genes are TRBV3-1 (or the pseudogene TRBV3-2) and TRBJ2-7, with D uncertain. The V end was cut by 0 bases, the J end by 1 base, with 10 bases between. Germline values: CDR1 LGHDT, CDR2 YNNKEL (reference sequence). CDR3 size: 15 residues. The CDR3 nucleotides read TGTGCCAGCAGCCAAGATGTGGCCAGGTCCTACGAGCAGTACTTC. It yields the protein CASSQDVARSYEQYF.

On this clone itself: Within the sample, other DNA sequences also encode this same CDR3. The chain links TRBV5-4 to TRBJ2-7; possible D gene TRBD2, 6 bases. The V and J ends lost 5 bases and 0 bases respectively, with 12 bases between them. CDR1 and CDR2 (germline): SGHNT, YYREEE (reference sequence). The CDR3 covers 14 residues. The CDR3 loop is CASSLAGSSYEQYF. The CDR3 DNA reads TGTGCCAGCAGTCTGGCGGGGAGCTCCTACGAGCAGTACTTC. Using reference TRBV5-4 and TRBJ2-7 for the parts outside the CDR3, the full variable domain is ETGVTQSPTHLIKTRGQQVTLRCSSQSGHNTVSWYQQALGQGPQFIFQYYREEENGRGNFPPRFSGLQFPNYSSELNVNALELDDSALYLCASSLAGSSYEQYFGPGTRLTVT.

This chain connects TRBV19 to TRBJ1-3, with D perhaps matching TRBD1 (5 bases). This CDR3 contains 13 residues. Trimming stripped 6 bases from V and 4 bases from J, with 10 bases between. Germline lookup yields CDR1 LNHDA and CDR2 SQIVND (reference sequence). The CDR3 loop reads CASRNRIGNTIYF. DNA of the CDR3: TGTGCCAGTAGGAACAGGATAGGAAACACCATATATTTT. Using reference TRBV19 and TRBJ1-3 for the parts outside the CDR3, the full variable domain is DGGITQSPKYLFRKEGQNVTLSCEQNLNHDAMYWYRQDPGQGLRLIYYSQIVNDFQKGDIAEGYSVSREKKESFPLTVTSAQKNPTAFYLCASRNRIGNTIYFGEGSWLTVV.

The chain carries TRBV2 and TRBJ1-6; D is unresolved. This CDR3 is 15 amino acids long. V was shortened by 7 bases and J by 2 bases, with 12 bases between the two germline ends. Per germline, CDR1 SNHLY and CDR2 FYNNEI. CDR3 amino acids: CASTEGLTYNSPLHF. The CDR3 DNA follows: TGTGCCAGCACAGAGGGATTAACCTATAATTCACCCCTCCACTTT.

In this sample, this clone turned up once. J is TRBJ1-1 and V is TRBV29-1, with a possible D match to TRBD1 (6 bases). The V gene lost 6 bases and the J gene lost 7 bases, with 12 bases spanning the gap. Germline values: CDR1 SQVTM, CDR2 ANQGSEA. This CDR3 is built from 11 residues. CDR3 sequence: CSVGSGVEAFF. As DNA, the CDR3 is TGCAGCGTCGGGTCAGGGGTTGAAGCTTTCTTT.

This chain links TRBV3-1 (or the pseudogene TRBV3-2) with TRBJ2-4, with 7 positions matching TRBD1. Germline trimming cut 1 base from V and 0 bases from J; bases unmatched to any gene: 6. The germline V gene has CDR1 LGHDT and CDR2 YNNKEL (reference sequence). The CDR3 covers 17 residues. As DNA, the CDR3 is TGTGCCAGCAGCCAAGGGGGACAGAGACTAGCCAAAAACATTCAGTACTTC. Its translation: CASSQGGQRLAKNIQYF.

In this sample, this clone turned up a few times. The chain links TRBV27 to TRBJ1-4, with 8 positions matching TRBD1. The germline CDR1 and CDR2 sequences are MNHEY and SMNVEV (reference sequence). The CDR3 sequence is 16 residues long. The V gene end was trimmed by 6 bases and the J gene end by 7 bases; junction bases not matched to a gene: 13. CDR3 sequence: CASRRLGTGGREKLFF. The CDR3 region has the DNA TGTGCCAGCAGGCGCCTCGGGACAGGCGGTCGTGAAAAACTGTTTTTT.